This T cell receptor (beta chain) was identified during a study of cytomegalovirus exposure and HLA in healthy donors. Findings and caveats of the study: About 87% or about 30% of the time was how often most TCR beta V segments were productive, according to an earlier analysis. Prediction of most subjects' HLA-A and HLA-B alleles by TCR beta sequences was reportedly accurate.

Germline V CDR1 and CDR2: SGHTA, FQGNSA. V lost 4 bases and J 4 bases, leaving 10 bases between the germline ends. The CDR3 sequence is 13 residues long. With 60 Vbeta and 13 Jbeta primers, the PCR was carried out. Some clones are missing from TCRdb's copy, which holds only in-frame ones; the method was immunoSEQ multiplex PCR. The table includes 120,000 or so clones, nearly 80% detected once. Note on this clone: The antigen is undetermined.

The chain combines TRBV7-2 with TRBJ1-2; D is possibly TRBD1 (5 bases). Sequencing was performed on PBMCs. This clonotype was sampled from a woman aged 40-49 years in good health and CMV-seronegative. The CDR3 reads CASSSGLSYGYTF. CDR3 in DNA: TGTGCCAGCAGCTCGGGACTTAGCTATGGCTACACCTTC.